This T cell receptor (beta chain) was sequenced during a study of cytomegalovirus exposure and HLA in healthy donors. This CDR3 spans 14 amino acids. In germline, CDR1 is SGHRS, CDR2 YFSETQ. Primers: 60 Vbeta forward and 13 Jbeta reverse. Here immunoSEQ multiplex PCR was the method, and the copy in TCRdb shows in-frame clones only, minus some. The sample consists of over 250,000 clones, 75% to 90% of them appearing once. Points on this clone: An end of the junction does not agree with germline; a read error may underlie this.

This TCR came from a man aged 35 to 55 in good health and CMV-seropositive. Sample: PBMCs. J is TRBJ2-3 and V is TRBV5-1; TRBD2 might be the D (5 bases). Written as DNA, the CDR3 is TGCGCCAGCAGCTTGGAAGGGAGCAGAGATACGCAGTATTTT. Its translation: CASSLEGSRDTQYF.